The 12 T cell receptor beta chains presented below share a single source sample, sequenced in a study of T cells in Graves' hyperthyroidism and ophthalmopathy. Using RNA transcripts as the source, TCR beta CDR3 regions were amplified. The HTBI set primed first-round TCR CDR3 RT-PCR. TCRdb redid the calling of the multiplex PCR reads with MiXCR, one entry per CDR3 protein. The table shows roughly 580,000 distinct CDR3 sequences, with roughly 46% occurring only once. Input material: peripheral blood or thyroid tissue (not recorded which). These TCRs come from a young woman with Graves' hyperthyroidism.

This clonotype showed up just once. This may come from a read error, since a much larger clone is one base off. This is likely a read error, given that the CDR3 carries no conserved phenylalanine or tryptophan at its end. The DNA is omitted, as the CDR3 cannot be located on it reliably, and the CDR3 follows TCRdb's listing. V usage is TRBV2 and J usage is TRBJ1-2; TRBD1, the table's D call, was not compared with the DNA. The CDR3 is 12 amino acids long, termini counted. Germline assignment: CDR1 SNHLY and CDR2 FYNNEI. This chain's CDR3 is CASSPEGGTPHL.

This clonotype was seen only once. This sequence may be a read error, since a much larger clone differs from it by one base. The chain carries TRBV2 and TRBJ1-4; D not resolved. V was clipped by 5 bases and J by 5 bases, with 12 bases between them. Germline CDR1 and CDR2: SNHLY and FYNNEI. The CDR3 has 14 residues. In DNA, the CDR3 is TGTGCCAGCAGTAATTATTCGGAAAATGAAAAACTGTTTTTT. Translating gives CASSNYSENEKLFF. Full variable domain (rest looked up from reference TRBV2 and TRBJ1-4): EPEVTQTPSHQVTQMGQEVILRCVPISNHLYFYWYRQILGQKVEFLVSFYNNEISEKSEIFDDQFSVERPDGSNFTLKIRSTKLEDSAMYFCASSNYSENEKLFFGSGTQLSVL.

The chain links TRBV7-2 to TRBJ2-3; D gene unclear. Germline V gives CDR1 SGHTA, CDR2 FQGNSA. The CDR3 contains 12 residues. Trimming shortened V by 2 bases and J by 10 bases, and 10 bases separated the two germline ends. CDR3 nucleotides: TGTGCCAGCAGCTTAACCTCAGCTGCGCAGTATTTT. This encodes CASSLTSAAQYF.

This clonotype came up many times. The chain uses TRBV15 and TRBJ2-5; unclear D gene. The CDR3 runs to 13 residues. With 0 bases removed from V and 5 bases from J, the gap between germline ends came to 7 bases. Germline CDR1 LNHNV, CDR2 YYDKDF (reference sequence). This CDR3 reads CATSRDKVETQYF. As DNA, the CDR3 is TGTGCCACCAGCAGAGATAAAGTGGAGACCCAGTACTTC. Drawing the rest from reference TRBV15 and TRBJ2-5, the complete variable domain is DAMVIQNPRYQVTQFGKPVTLSCSQTLNHNVMYWYQQKSSQAPKLLFHYYDKDFNNEADTPDNFQSRRPNTSFCFLDIRSPGLGDTAMYLCATSRDKVETQYFGPGTRLLVL.

This chain uses TRBV12-5 with TRBJ2-7; 8 nucleotides align to TRBD1. This CDR3 has 12 amino acids. Germline V CDR1 and CDR2: LGHNT, FRNRAP. Unmatched junction bases numbered 3, after V lost 6 bases and J lost 5 bases. The CDR3 DNA is TGTGCTAGTGGACGGACAGGGAACGAGCAGTACTTC. Translation: CASGRTGNEQYF. Full variable domain (rest looked up from reference TRBV12-5 and TRBJ2-7): DARVTQTPRHKVTEMGQEVTMRCQPILGHNTVFWYRQTMMQGLELLAYFRNRAPLDDSGMPKDRFSAEMPDATLATLKIQPSEPRDSAVYFCASGRTGNEQYFGPGTRLTVT.

The chain links TRBV20-1 to TRBJ2-2; 7 bases are a match to TRBD1. The CDR3 extends over 14 amino acids. The germline CDR1 and CDR2 sequences are DFQATT and SNEGSKA (reference sequence). The junction had 3 bases not matched to a gene; V was cut back by 4 bases and J by 1 base. The CDR3 loop is CSATHRGNTGELFF. The DNA for the CDR3 is TGCAGTGCTACGCACAGGGGGAACACCGGGGAGCTGTTTTTT.

Many counts were recorded for this clonotype. The chain is built from TRBV20-1 and TRBJ1-1; no firm D call. Germline V gene data show CDR1 as DFQATT and CDR2 as SNEGSKA (reference sequence). Between the trimmed V and J ends, which lost 0 bases and 5 bases, there was a span of 13 bases. The CDR3 has 14 amino acids. For the CDR3, the DNA is TGCAGTGCTAGAGATGGGGAGGGAGAGACTGAAGCTTTCTTT. The encoded protein is CSARDGEGETEAFF.

There are many counts of this clonotype. The chain employs TRBV2 and TRBJ2-2; D gene unclear. The CDR3 extends over 12 amino acids. V shed 8 bases and J shed 6 bases, with 10 bases lying between them. Per the germline V gene, CDR1 is SNHLY and CDR2 is FYNNEI. CDR3 sequence (DNA): TGTGCCAGCGCTACCTTGGCCGGGGAGCTGTTTTTT. It translates to CASATLAGELFF.

J is TRBJ1-2 and V is TRBV24-1; 8 nucleotides agree with TRBD1. The CDR3 extends over 16 amino acids. The V gene's germline CDR1 is KGHDR and CDR2 SFDVKD. With 5 bases clipped from V and 5 bases from J, the junction kept 12 bases outside the gene matches. CDR3 coding DNA: TGTGCCACCAGTGGGACGACAGGGGTCTTCGGTTATGGCTACACCTTC. Translation gives CATSGTTGVFGYGYTF.

With respect to this clonotype: One junction end does not reproduce the germline sequence, and a read error may be involved. This sequence joins TRBV7-2 and TRBJ1-1; no firm D call. CDR1 is SGHTA, CDR2 FQGNSA, per germline. The CDR3 covers 15 residues. The CDR3 region is CASSLVGLRNTEAFF. The DNA for the CDR3 is TGCGCCAGCAGCTTGGTTGGGCTCCGGAACACTGAAGCTTTCTTT. The variable domain in full, completed from reference TRBV7-2 and TRBJ1-1, reads GAGVSQSPSNKVTEKGKDVELRCDPISGHTALYWYRQSLGQGLEFLIYFQGNSAPDKSGLPSDRFSAERTGGSVSTLTIQRTQQEDSAVYLCASSLVGLRNTEAFFGQGTRLTVV.

There are many counts of this clonotype. The V gene is TRBV10-3, the J gene TRBJ2-5; no reliable D call. V lost 6 bases to trimming and J lost 0 bases, with 8 bases between them. Germline CDR1 is ENHRY and CDR2 is SYGVKD. There are 13 residues in the CDR3. The CDR3 loop reads CAISEGDQETQYF. The CDR3 region has the DNA TGTGCCATCAGCGAAGGCGACCAAGAGACCCAGTACTTC.

The chain joins TRBV7-9 to TRBJ1-6; D is ambiguous. Trimming pared 4 bases from V and 7 bases from J, leaving 11 bases between. Germline loops: CDR1 SEHNR, CDR2 FQNEAQ (reference sequence). The CDR3 has 14 amino acids. The CDR3, as DNA: TGTGCCAGCAGCTCGGGAATGGGGAATTCACCCCTCCACTTT. Its protein product is CASSSGMGNSPLHF.